These T cell receptor beta chains were read from a single sample in a study of T cell clones after liver transplantation. The data were produced by immunoSEQ multiplex PCR, yet TCRdb's version contains in-frame clones alone and is incomplete. The sample has tens of thousands of clones, roughly 71% seen once. This sample comprised CD4+ T cells from blood, obtained at the 22-month timepoint. Receptors originate from a human patient who received a liver transplant. Among the T cells, some may be from the graft donor. Each CDR3 is given with its conserved first and last residue. Fields, in order: V gene, D gene, J gene, clone size, CDR3 DNA, CDR3 protein. A D gene is named only where the DNA matches it firmly. A clone size is listed for some rows: how often the clone was seen (once, few, many), or a class if it is expanded.

v_call: TRBV19; d_call: .; j_call: TRBJ1-6; clone_size: .; cdr3_nt: TGTGCCAGTAGTATCGGACATGCCCTCGGATCACCCCTCCACTTT; cdr3_aa: CASSIGHALGSPLHF
v_call: TRBV7-8; d_call: .; j_call: TRBJ2-1; clone_size: .; cdr3_nt: TGTGCCAGCAGCTCGAACAGGGTTAGAGGGTCCTACAATGAGCAGTTCTTC; cdr3_aa: CASSSNRVRGSYNEQFF
v_call: TRBV27; d_call: .; j_call: TRBJ2-2; clone_size: .; cdr3_nt: TGTGCCAGCACGGCCTCAGGGTACACCGGGGAGCTGTTTTTT; cdr3_aa: CASTASGYTGELFF
v_call: TRBV18; d_call: .; j_call: TRBJ1-1; clone_size: .; cdr3_nt: TGTGCCAGCTCACCACCCGGTGCCACTGAAGCTTTCTTT; cdr3_aa: CASSPPGATEAFF
v_call: TRBV27; d_call: .; j_call: TRBJ1-1; clone_size: .; cdr3_nt: TGTGCCAGCAGTTTCAGAGCTAACACTGAAGCTTTCTTT; cdr3_aa: CASSFRANTEAFF
v_call: TRBV10-1; d_call: .; j_call: TRBJ2-3; clone_size: .; cdr3_nt: TGCGCCAGCAGTGAAGACTCCTCAGATACGCAGTATTTT; cdr3_aa: CASSEDSSDTQYF
v_call: TRBV7-3; d_call: .; j_call: TRBJ1-6; clone_size: .; cdr3_nt: TGTGCCAGCAGCTCCCGAAGGGCCTCCTCCTATAATTCACCCCTCCACTTT; cdr3_aa: CASSSRRASSYNSPLHF
v_call: TRBV7-6; d_call: .; j_call: TRBJ2-3; clone_size: once; cdr3_nt: TGTGCCAGCAACTTAGCCCCACAGCGCGCAGATACGCAGTATTTT; cdr3_aa: CASNLAPQRADTQYF
v_call: TRBV5-1; d_call: TRBD1; j_call: TRBJ2-2; clone_size: few; cdr3_nt: TGCGCCAGCAGCGGCGAGACAGGGTTCACCGGGGAGCTGTTTTTT; cdr3_aa: CASSGETGFTGELFF
v_call: TRBV7-2; d_call: .; j_call: TRBJ1-1; clone_size: .; cdr3_nt: TGTGCCAGCAGTTCGGTGGGGCCCAGAGCTTTCTTT; cdr3_aa: CASSSVGPRAFF
v_call: TRBV5-4; d_call: .; j_call: TRBJ2-1; clone_size: .; cdr3_nt: TGTGCCAGCAGCCGTGAGACGGACCACAATGAGCAGTTCTTC; cdr3_aa: CASSRETDHNEQFF
v_call: TRBV2; d_call: .; j_call: TRBJ1-6; clone_size: medium-sized; cdr3_nt: TGTGCCAGCAGTATAGACAGAACCTATAATTCACCCCTCCACTTT; cdr3_aa: CASSIDRTYNSPLHF
v_call: TRBV18; d_call: .; j_call: TRBJ2-5; clone_size: .; cdr3_nt: TGTGCCAGCTCACCACCGAGAGGGGAAGGAGAGACCCAGTACTTC; cdr3_aa: CASSPPRGEGETQYF
v_call: TRBV4-2; d_call: TRBD1; j_call: TRBJ2-7; clone_size: .; cdr3_nt: TGTGCCAGCAGCCGGGGGCCGGGACAGGATTCCTACGAGCAGTACTTC; cdr3_aa: CASSRGPGQDSYEQYF
v_call: TRBV7-9; d_call: TRBD1; j_call: TRBJ1-6; clone_size: .; cdr3_nt: TGTGCCAGCAGAACAGGGGGTGTTCATTCACCCCTCCACTTT; cdr3_aa: CASRTGGVHSPLHF
v_call: TRBV5-4; d_call: .; j_call: TRBJ2-5; clone_size: .; cdr3_nt: TGTGCCAGCAGCCAGGACGGAGTTGGGACCCAGTACTTC; cdr3_aa: CASSQDGVGTQYF
v_call: TRBV29-1; d_call: .; j_call: TRBJ2-3; clone_size: .; cdr3_nt: TGCAGCGTTTTTGGGGGCAGGGGCACAGATACGCAGTATTTT; cdr3_aa: CSVFGGRGTDTQYF
v_call: TRBV29-1; d_call: TRBD1; j_call: TRBJ1-5; clone_size: .; cdr3_nt: TGCAGCGTTGCGGACAGGTTTGATCAGCCCCAGCATTTT; cdr3_aa: CSVADRFDQPQHF
v_call: TRBV6-1; d_call: TRBD1; j_call: TRBJ1-4; clone_size: .; cdr3_nt: TGTGCCAGCAGCGACAGGACAGGGAGGGAAAAACTGTTTTTT; cdr3_aa: CASSDRTGREKLFF
v_call: TRBV9; d_call: TRBD2; j_call: TRBJ2-1; clone_size: .; cdr3_nt: TGTGCCAGCAGCGGGGGTAGCGGGGCGAGCTCCTACAATGAGCAGTTCTTC; cdr3_aa: CASSGGSGASSYNEQFF
v_call: TRBV5-1; d_call: TRBD1; j_call: TRBJ2-1; clone_size: .; cdr3_nt: TGCGCCAGCAGCTCGGGACAGGGGTTATTCAATGAGCAGTTCTTC; cdr3_aa: CASSSGQGLFNEQFF
v_call: TRBV5-6; d_call: .; j_call: TRBJ2-1; clone_size: .; cdr3_nt: TGTGCCAGCAGCATTCGGGCTCGGGAGCAGTTCTTC; cdr3_aa: CASSIRAREQFF
v_call: TRBV4-1; d_call: TRBD1; j_call: TRBJ2-7; clone_size: .; cdr3_nt: TGCGCCAGCAGCCAAGAGAAGGTGGGGAGAAACTCGACAGGGATCCACGAGCAGTACTTC; cdr3_aa: CASSQEKVGRNSTGIHEQYF
v_call: TRBV5-1; d_call: TRBD1; j_call: TRBJ1-2; clone_size: .; cdr3_nt: TGCGCCAGCAGCTTGGATATCCAGGGGGCTAGCGGCTACACCTTC; cdr3_aa: CASSLDIQGASGYTF
v_call: TRBV7-2; d_call: .; j_call: TRBJ1-2; clone_size: few; cdr3_nt: TGTGCCAGCAGCTTCGAAGGGGCAGATGGCTACACCTTC; cdr3_aa: CASSFEGADGYTF
v_call: TRBV13; d_call: TRBD1; j_call: TRBJ1-6; clone_size: few; cdr3_nt: TGTGCCAGCAGCCGGGGACAGGGGATAAATTCACCCCTCCACTTT; cdr3_aa: CASSRGQGINSPLHF
v_call: TRBV7-2; d_call: TRBD2; j_call: TRBJ2-3; clone_size: .; cdr3_nt: TGTGCCAGCAGCTCGACTAGCGCCACAGATACGCAGTATTTT; cdr3_aa: CASSSTSATDTQYF